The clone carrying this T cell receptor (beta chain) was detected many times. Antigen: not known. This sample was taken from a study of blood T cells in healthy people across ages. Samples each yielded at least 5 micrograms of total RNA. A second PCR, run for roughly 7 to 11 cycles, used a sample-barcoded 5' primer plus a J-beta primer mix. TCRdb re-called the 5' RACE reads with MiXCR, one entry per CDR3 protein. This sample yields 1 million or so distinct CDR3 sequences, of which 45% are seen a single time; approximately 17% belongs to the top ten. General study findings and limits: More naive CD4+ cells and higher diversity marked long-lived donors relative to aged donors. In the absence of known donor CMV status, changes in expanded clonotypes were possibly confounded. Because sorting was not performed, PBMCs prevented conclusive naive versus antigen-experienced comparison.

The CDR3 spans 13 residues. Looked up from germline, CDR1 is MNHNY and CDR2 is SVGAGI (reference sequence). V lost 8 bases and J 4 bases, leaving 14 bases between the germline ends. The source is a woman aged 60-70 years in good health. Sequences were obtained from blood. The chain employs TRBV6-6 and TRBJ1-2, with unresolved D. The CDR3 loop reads CASFGAGLYGYTF. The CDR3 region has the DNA TGTGCCAGCTTCGGAGCCGGTCTCTATGGCTACACCTTC.